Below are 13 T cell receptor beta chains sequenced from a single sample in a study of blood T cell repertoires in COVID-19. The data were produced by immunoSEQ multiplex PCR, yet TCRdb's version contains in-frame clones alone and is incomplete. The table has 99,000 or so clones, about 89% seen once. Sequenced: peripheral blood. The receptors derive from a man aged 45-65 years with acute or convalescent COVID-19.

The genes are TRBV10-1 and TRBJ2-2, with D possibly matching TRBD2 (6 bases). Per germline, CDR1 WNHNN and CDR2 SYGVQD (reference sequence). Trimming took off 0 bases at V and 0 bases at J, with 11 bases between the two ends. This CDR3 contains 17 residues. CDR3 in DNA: TGCGCCAGCAGTGAGTCCGCGGACTATGCGAACACCGGGGAGCTGTTTTTT. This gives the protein CASSESADYANTGELFF.

The CDR3 sequence is CATSDFPTREGNTGELFF. CDR3 nucleotides: TGTGCCACCAGTGATTTCCCTACCCGGGAGGGGAACACCGGGGAGCTGTTTTTT. The J gene is TRBJ2-2, the V gene TRBV24-1; 8 nucleotides match TRBD2. The CDR3 extends over 18 amino acids. V shed 1 base and J 1 base; nucleotides not matched to a gene: 7. The germline gives CDR1 KGHDR, CDR2 SFDVKD.

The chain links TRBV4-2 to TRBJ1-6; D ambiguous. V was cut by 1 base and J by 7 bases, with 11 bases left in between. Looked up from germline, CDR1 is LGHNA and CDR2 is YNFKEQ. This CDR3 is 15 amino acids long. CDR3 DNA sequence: TGTGCCAGCAGCCAAGGACGACTAGAGAATTCACCCCTCCACTTT. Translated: CASSQGRLENSPLHF.

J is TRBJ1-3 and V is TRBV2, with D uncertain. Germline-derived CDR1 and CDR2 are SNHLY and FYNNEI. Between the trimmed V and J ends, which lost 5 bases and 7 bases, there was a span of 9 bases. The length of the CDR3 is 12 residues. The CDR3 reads CASSPYQNTIYF. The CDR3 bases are TGTGCCAGCAGTCCATACCAGAACACCATATATTTT.

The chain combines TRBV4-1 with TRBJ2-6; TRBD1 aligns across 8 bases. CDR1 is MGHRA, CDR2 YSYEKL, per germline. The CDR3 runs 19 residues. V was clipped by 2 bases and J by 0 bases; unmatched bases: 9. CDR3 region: CASSQLVGQDSSGANVLTF. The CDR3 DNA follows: TGCGCCAGCAGCCAATTGGTGGGACAGGATAGCTCTGGGGCCAACGTCCTGACTTTC.

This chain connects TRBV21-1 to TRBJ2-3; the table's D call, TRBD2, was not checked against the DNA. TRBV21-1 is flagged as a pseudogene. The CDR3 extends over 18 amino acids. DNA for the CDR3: TGTGCCAGCAGCAAATTTCAGCGGGAGGGCCGAGGCACAGATACGCAGTATTTT. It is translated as CASSKFQREGRGTDTQYF.

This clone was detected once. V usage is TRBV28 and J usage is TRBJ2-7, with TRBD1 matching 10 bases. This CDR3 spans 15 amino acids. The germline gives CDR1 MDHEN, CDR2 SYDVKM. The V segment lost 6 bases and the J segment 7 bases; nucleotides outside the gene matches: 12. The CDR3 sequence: CASRASTGGAGEQYF. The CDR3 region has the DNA TGTGCCAGCAGGGCATCGACAGGGGGCGCGGGGGAGCAGTACTTC.

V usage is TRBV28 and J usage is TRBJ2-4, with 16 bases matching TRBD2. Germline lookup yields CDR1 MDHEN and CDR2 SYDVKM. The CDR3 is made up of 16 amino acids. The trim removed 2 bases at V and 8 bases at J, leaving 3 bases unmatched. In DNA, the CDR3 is TGTGCCAGCAGTTTAGGGACTAGCGGGAGGGGACACATTCAGTACTTC. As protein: CASSLGTSGRGHIQYF.

CDR3 in DNA: TGTGCCAGCAGCTTGAGACGGGACAGGGGATCAGATACGCAGTATTTT. This encodes CASSLRRDRGSDTQYF. This chain uses TRBV5-5 with TRBJ2-3, with TRBD1 matching 10 bases. The length of the CDR3 is 16 residues. Unmatched junction bases numbered 6, after V lost 1 base and J lost 4 bases. Germline V gene lookup returns CDR1 SGHKS and CDR2 YYEKEE (reference sequence).

The CDR3 DNA follows: TGTGCCAGTAGTATAACTAGTACCCTGGAGACCCAGTACTTC. Residues: CASSITSTLETQYF. This sequence joins TRBV19 and TRBJ2-5; possible D gene TRBD2, 5 bases. Germline CDR1 reads LNHDA; CDR2 reads SQIVND (reference sequence). The CDR3 totals 14 residues. V was shortened by 2 bases and J by 5 bases, with 12 bases between the two germline ends.

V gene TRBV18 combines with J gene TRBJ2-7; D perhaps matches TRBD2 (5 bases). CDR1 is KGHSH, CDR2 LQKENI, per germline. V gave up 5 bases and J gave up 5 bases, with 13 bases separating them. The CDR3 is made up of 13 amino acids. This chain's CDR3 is CASSILREHEQYF. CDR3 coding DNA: TGTGCCAGCTCAATTCTGAGGGAGCACGAGCAGTACTTC. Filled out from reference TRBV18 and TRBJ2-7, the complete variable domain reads NAGVMQNPRHLVRRRGQEARLRCSPMKGHSHVYWYRQLPEEGLKFMVYLQKENIIDESGMPKERFSAEFPKEGPSILRIQQVVRGDSAAYFCASSILREHEQYFGPGTRLTVT.

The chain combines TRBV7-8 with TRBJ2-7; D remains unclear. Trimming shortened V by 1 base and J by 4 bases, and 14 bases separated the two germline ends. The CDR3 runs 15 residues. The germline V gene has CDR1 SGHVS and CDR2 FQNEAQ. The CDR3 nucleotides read TGTGCCAGCAGCTTAGGCCGCGGCCTAGAGTACGAGCAGTACTTC. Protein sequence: CASSLGRGLEYEQYF. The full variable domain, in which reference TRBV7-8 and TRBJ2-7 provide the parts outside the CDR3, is GAGVSQSPRYKVAKRGQDVALRCDPISGHVSLFWYQQALGQGPEFLTYFQNEAQLDKSGLPSDRFFAERPEGSVSTLKIQRTQQEDSAVYLCASSLGRGLEYEQYFGPGTRLTVT.

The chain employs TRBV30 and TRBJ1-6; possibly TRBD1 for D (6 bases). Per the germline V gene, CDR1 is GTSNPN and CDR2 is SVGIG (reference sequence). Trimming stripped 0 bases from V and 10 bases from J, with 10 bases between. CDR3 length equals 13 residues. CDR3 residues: CAWSVQGGSPLHF. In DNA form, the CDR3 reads TGTGCCTGGAGTGTACAGGGTGGGTCACCCCTCCACTTT.